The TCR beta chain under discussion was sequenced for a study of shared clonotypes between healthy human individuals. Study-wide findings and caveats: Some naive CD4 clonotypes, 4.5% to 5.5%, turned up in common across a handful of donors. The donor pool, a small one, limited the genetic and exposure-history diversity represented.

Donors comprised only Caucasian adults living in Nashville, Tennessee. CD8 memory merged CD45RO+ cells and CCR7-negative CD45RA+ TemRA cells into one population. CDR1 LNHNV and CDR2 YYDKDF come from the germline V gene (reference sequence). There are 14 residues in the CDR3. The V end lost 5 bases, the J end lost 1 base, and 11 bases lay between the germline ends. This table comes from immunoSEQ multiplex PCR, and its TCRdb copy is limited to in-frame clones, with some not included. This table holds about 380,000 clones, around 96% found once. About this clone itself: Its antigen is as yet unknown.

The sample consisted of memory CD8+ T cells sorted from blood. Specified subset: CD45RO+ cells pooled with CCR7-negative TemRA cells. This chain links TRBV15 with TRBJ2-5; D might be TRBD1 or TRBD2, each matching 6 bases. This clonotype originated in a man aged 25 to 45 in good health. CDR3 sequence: CATSSPGAQETQYF. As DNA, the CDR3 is TGTGCCACCAGCTCTCCGGGGGCCCAAGAGACCCAGTACTTC.